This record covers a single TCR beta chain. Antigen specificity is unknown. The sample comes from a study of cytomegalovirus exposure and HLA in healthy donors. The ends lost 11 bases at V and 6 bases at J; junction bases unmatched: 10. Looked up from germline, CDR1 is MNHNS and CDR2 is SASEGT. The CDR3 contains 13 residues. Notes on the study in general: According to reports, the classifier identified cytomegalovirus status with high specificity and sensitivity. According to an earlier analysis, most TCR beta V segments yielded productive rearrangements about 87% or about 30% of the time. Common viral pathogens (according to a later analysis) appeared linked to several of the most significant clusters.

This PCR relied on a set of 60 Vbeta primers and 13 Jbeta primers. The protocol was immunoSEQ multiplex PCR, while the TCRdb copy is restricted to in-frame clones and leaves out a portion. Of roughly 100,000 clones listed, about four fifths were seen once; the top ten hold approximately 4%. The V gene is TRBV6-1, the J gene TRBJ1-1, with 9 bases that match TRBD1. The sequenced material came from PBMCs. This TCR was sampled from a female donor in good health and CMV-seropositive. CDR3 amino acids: CAVPDRGIPEAFF. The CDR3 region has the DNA TGTGCCGTACCCGACAGGGGGATCCCTGAAGCTTTCTTT.